Presented here are 14 T cell receptor beta chains from one specimen sequenced in a study of Graves' ophthalmopathy and Graves' hyperthyroidism. The authors amplified TCR beta CDR3 regions, and they did so from RNA transcripts for repertoire sequencing. RT-PCR with HTBI primers came first, then second-round multiplex PCR. One entry per CDR3 protein, called by TCRdb with MiXCR from the multiplex PCR reads. This sample has almost 750,000 distinct CDR3 sequences; approximately 40% occur once, and the top ten carry 40% to 55%. Sequenced input: peripheral blood. The receptor set was obtained from an adult man with Graves' ophthalmopathy.

V is TRBV4-3 and J is TRBJ2-7; no clear D gene. Germline V gene sequence: CDR1 LGHNA, CDR2 YSLEER. The ends were cut back, 0 bases at V and 3 bases at J, with 18 bases in the middle. This CDR3 spans 17 amino acids. CDR3 bases: TGCGCCAGCAGCCAAGATTGGAAACGCAGGCCTCTCTACGAGCAGTACTTC. It codes for CASSQDWKRRPLYEQYF.

Regarding this clonotype: One end of the junction fails to match germline, which may point to a read error. The chain has TRBV24-1 and TRBJ1-5, with TRBD1 matching 9 bases. The V gene's germline CDR1 is KGHDR and CDR2 SFDVKD. The CDR3 is made up of 16 amino acids. Here the CDR3 reads CASSYRTGEAGQPQHF. The CDR3 DNA reads as TGTGCCAGCAGTTACCGGACAGGGGAGGCTGGGCAGCCCCAGCATTTT.

At least ten counts were recorded for this clonotype. The V call is TRBV10-1, the J call TRBJ1-1; D remains ambiguous. Trimming removed 2 bases from V and 0 bases from J, with 7 bases in between. Germline V CDR1 and CDR2: WNHNN, SYGVQD (reference sequence). CDR3 length: 14 residues. CDR3 sequence reads: CASSEGSLNTEAFF. The CDR3 DNA follows: TGCGCCAGCAGTGAGGGCAGCCTGAACACTGAAGCTTTCTTT.

The chain has TRBV5-1 and TRBJ2-5; D tentatively fits TRBD1 or TRBD2 (6 bases each). V shed 4 bases and J shed 1 base, with 11 bases lying between them. This CDR3 is 14 amino acids long. From germline, CDR1 is SGHRS and CDR2 YFSETQ. CDR3 region: CASSAGHVQETQYF. CDR3 DNA sequence: TGCGCCAGCAGCGCGGGACACGTCCAAGAGACCCAGTACTTC.

As to this clonotype: A much larger clone lies one base from this, so it may be a read error. The chain uses TRBV5-4 and TRBJ2-7, with 11 bases fitting TRBD1. J was trimmed by 2 bases and V by 2 bases; bases with no gene match: 3. This CDR3 is 15 amino acids long. Germline V gene lookup returns CDR1 SGHNT and CDR2 YYREEE (reference sequence). CDR3 bases: TGTGCCAGCAGCTTCCGGGACAGGGGGACCTACGAGCAGTACTTC. Residues: CASSFRDRGTYEQYF.

This clonotype occurred many times. The chain combines TRBV7-9 with TRBJ1-5; possibly TRBD1 for D (5 bases). Germline V CDR1 and CDR2: SEHNR, FQNEAQ (reference sequence). Trimming took off 4 bases at V and 0 bases at J, with 13 bases between the two ends. CDR3 length equals 16 residues. CDR3 sequence reads: CASSSWGEDSNQPQHF. The DNA for the CDR3 is TGTGCCAGCAGCTCCTGGGGCGAGGATAGCAATCAGCCCCAGCATTTT.

The chain links TRBV20-1 to TRBJ1-6; 9 positions agree with TRBD1. Germline CDR1 DFQATT, CDR2 SNEGSKA (reference sequence). J was trimmed by 9 bases and V by 5 bases; bases with no gene match: 11. The CDR3 has 15 residues. This chain's CDR3 is CSAGTGTGIASPLHF. The DNA of the CDR3 is TGCAGTGCTGGAACCGGGACAGGGATCGCTTCACCCCTCCACTTT.

The genes are TRBV7-9 and TRBJ1-1; D perhaps matches TRBD1 (6 bases). The CDR3 spans 14 residues. Germline CDR1 SEHNR, CDR2 FQNEAQ (reference sequence). Trimming stripped 4 bases from V and 1 base from J, with 10 bases between. The CDR3 DNA reads as TGTGCCAGCAGCTACGAGGGACAGAACACTGAAGCTTTCTTT. Protein: CASSYEGQNTEAFF.

This clonotype was recorded many times. The DNA of the CDR3 is TGTGCCAGCAGTGTGGGACGAGCGAACACCGGGGAGCTGTTTTTT. This encodes CASSVGRANTGELFF. The V and J genes are TRBV2 and TRBJ2-2; D assignment may be TRBD1 or TRBD2 (5 bases each). V gave up 4 bases and J gave up 0 bases, with 9 bases separating them. The CDR3 loop spans 15 amino acids. The germline V gene encodes CDR1 SNHLY and CDR2 FYNNEI.

This clonotype showed up many times. The CDR3 loop reads CASSFTGPSSGANVLTF. The CDR3 DNA sequence: TGTGCCAGCAGCTTCACAGGGCCTAGCTCTGGGGCCAACGTCCTGACTTTC. The genes are TRBV7-9 and TRBJ2-6; D is perhaps TRBD1 (6 bases). The germline gives CDR1 SEHNR, CDR2 FQNEAQ (reference sequence). V shed 3 bases and J shed 0 bases, with 12 bases lying between them. This CDR3 region has 17 residues. The full variable domain, completed using reference TRBV7-9 and TRBJ2-6, is DTGVSQNPRHKITKRGQNVTFRCDPISEHNRLYWYRQTLGQGPEFLTYFQNEAQLEKSRLLSDRFSAERPKGSFSTLEIQRTEQGDSAMYLCASSFTGPSSGANVLTFGAGSRLTVL.

The chain joins TRBV10-3 to TRBJ2-5; D gene ambiguous. V was trimmed by 7 bases and J by 0 bases, leaving 15 bases between them. This CDR3 has 15 residues. Looked up from germline, CDR1 is ENHRY and CDR2 is SYGVKD. CDR3 sequence (DNA): TGTGCCATCATGCCGGGTCCCCCAAACCAAGAGACCCAGTACTTC. It translates to CAIMPGPPNQETQYF.

This clonotype was picked up a small number of times. The chain carries TRBV6-1 and TRBJ1-2; D is possibly TRBD1 (5 bases). V shed 1 base and J shed 4 bases, with 7 bases lying between them. Germline V gene sequence: CDR1 MNHNS, CDR2 SASEGT. The length of the CDR3 is 13 residues. Written as DNA, the CDR3 is TGTGCCAGCAGTGAAGAGGGACCCTATGGCTACACCTTC. Its protein is CASSEEGPYGYTF.

This sequence joins TRBV29-1 and TRBJ2-1; D is ambiguous. The germline V gene encodes CDR1 SQVTM and CDR2 ANQGSEA. This CDR3 contains 10 residues. Trimming left V 3 bases short and J 5 bases short, with 2 bases between. Written as DNA, the CDR3 is TGCAGCGTTGACCACAATGAGCAGTTCTTC. Amino acids: CSVDHNEQFF.

On this clonotype itself: This may arise from a read error, as a much more abundant clone is one base away. The chain recombines TRBV19 with TRBJ1-6; D might be TRBD1 (5 bases). The CDR3 is 13 residues long. Trimming shortened V by 6 bases and J by 10 bases, and 13 bases separated the two germline ends. Looked up from germline, CDR1 is LNHDA and CDR2 is SQIVND (reference sequence). The CDR3 DNA reads TGTGCCAGTAGACAGGAGGGAAAATCACCCCTCCACTTT. Translating it yields CASRQEGKSPLHF. Full variable domain (rest looked up from reference TRBV19 and TRBJ1-6): DGGITQSPKYLFRKEGQNVTLSCEQNLNHDAMYWYRQDPGQGLRLIYYSQIVNDFQKGDIAEGYSVSREKKESFPLTVTSAQKNPTAFYLCASRQEGKSPLHFGNGTRLTVT.